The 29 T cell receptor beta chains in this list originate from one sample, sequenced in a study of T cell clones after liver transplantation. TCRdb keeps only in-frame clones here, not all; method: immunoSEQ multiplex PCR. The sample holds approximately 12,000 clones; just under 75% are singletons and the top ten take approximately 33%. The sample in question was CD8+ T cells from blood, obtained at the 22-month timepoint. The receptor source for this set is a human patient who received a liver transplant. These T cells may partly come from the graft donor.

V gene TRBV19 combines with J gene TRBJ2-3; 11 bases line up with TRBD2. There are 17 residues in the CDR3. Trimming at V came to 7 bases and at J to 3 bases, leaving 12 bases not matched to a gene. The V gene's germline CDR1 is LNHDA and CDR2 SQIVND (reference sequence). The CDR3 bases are TGTGCCAGTAACAGTCCGGCTAGCGGGGGGAAGACAGATACGCAGTATTTT. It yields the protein CASNSPASGGKTDTQYF.

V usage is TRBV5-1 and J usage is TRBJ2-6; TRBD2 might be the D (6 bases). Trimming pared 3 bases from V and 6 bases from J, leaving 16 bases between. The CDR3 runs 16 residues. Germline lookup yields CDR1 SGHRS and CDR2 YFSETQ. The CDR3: CASSSLEGGLANVLTF. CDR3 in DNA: TGCGCCAGCAGCTCCCTGGAGGGCGGATTGGCCAACGTCCTGACTTTC.

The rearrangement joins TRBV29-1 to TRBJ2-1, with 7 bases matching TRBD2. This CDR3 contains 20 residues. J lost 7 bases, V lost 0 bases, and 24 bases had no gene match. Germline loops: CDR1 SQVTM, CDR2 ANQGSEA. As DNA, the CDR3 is TGCAGCGTTGAAGAGGTAGTTGGCGGGAGCGTGTGGGAACGAACAAATGAGCAGTTCTTC. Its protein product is CSVEEVVGGSVWERTNEQFF.

The CDR3 loop reads CASSLGASGPYEQYF. The DNA for the CDR3 is TGTGCCAGCAGCTTGGGGGCTAGCGGACCCTACGAGCAGTACTTC. This rearrangement joins TRBV5-5 to TRBJ2-7; 7 bases fit TRBD2. J was trimmed by 2 bases and V by 0 bases; bases with no gene match: 5. Germline lookup yields CDR1 SGHKS and CDR2 YYEKEE (reference sequence). This CDR3 has 15 residues.

Written as DNA, the CDR3 is TGCAGCGTTGTGTGGGGTCCTGGCTACACCTTC. Residues: CSVVWGPGYTF. The V call is TRBV29-1, the J call TRBJ1-2, with D uncertain. Deletions cut 4 bases from V and 7 bases from J, with 10 bases between. Germline V gene data show CDR1 as SQVTM and CDR2 as ANQGSEA. CDR3 length: 11 amino acids.

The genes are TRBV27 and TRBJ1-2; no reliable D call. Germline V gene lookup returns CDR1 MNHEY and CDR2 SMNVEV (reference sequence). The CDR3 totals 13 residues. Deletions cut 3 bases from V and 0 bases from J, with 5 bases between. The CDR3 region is CASSFTANYGYTF. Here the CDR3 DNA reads TGTGCCAGCAGTTTCACAGCTAACTATGGCTACACCTTC.

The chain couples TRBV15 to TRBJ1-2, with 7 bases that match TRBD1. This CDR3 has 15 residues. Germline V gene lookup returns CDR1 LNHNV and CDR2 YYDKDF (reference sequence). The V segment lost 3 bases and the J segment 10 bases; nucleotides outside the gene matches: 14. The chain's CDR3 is CATSRAKDRTRDYTF. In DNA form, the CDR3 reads TGTGCCACCAGCAGGGCAAAGGACAGGACGAGGGACTACACCTTC.

The CDR3 sequence: CASSVTERGTYNEQFF. The CDR3 coding sequence is TGTGCCAGCAGCGTAACTGAGCGGGGGACCTACAATGAGCAGTTCTTC. The chain carries TRBV9 and TRBJ2-1, with 8 bases lining up with TRBD2. Germline V gene sequence: CDR1 SGDLS, CDR2 YYNGEE. The CDR3 covers 16 residues. V dropped 1 base and J dropped 2; count of bases not matched to a gene: 5.

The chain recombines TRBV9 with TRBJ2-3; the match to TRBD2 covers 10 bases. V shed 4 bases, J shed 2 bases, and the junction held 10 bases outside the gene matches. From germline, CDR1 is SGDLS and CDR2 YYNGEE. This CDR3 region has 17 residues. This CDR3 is CASSSNPLAGLTDTQYF. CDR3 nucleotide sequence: TGTGCCAGCAGCTCCAACCCACTAGCGGGACTCACAGATACGCAGTATTTT.

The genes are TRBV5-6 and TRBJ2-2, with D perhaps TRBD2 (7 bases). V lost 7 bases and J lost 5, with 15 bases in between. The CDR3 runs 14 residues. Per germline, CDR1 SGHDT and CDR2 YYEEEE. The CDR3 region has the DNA TGTGCCAGCTACGTGGGGGGGCGAACCGGGGAGCTGTTTTTT. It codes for CASYVGGRTGELFF.

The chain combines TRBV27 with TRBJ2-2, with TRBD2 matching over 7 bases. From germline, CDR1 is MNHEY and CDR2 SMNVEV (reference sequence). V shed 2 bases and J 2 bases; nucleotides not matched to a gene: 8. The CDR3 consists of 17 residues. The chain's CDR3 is CASSLSSGPYNTGELFF. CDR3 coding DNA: TGTGCCAGCAGTTTAAGTAGCGGGCCTTATAACACCGGGGAGCTGTTTTTT.

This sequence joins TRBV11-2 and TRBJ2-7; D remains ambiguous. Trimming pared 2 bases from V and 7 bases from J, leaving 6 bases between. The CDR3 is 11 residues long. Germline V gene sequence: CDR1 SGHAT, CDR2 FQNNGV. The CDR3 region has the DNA TGTGCCAGCAGCTTAAGCCTGGAGCAGTACTTC. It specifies CASSLSLEQYF.

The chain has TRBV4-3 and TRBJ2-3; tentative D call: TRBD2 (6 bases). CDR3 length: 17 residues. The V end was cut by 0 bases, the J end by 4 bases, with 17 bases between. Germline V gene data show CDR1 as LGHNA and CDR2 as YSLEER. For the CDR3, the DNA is TGCGCCAGCAGCCAAGATATTCAACGGGAGTGGGCAGATACGCAGTATTTT. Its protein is CASSQDIQREWADTQYF.

Here the CDR3 reads CASSLGPGTPERYNEQFF. CDR3 nucleotides: TGTGCCAGCAGCCTCGGTCCCGGGACGCCCGAGAGGTACAATGAGCAGTTCTTC. J is TRBJ2-1 and V is TRBV5-4, with D tentatively TRBD1 or TRBD2 (5 bases each). The germline V gene has CDR1 SGHNT and CDR2 YYREEE (reference sequence). CDR3 size: 18 residues. Trimming shortened V by 4 bases and J by 4 bases, and 24 bases separated the two germline ends.

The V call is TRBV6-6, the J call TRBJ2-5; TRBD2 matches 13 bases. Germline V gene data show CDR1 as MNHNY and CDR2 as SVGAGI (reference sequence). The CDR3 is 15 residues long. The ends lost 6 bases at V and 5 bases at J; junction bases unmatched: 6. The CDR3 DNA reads TGTGCCAGCAGGGCGGGACTAGCGGGAACGGAGACCCAGTACTTC. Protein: CASRAGLAGTETQYF.

The CDR3 DNA reads as TGCGCCAGCAGCACGGACCAGGGGGCTGTAACTTACGAGCAGTACTTC. This gives the protein CASSTDQGAVTYEQYF. The genes are TRBV4-1 and TRBJ2-7, with 8 positions matching TRBD1. This CDR3 comprises 16 residues. CDR1 MGHRA and CDR2 YSYEKL come from the germline V gene. V lost 5 bases to trimming and J lost 4 bases; unmatched junction nucleotides: 13.

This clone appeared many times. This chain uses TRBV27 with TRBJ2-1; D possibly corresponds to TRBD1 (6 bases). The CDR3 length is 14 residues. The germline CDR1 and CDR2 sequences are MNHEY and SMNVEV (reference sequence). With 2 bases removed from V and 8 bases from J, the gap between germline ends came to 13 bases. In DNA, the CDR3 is TGTGCCAGCAGTTTACTACAGGGTGGGGATGAGCAGTTCTTC. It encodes CASSLLQGGDEQFF.

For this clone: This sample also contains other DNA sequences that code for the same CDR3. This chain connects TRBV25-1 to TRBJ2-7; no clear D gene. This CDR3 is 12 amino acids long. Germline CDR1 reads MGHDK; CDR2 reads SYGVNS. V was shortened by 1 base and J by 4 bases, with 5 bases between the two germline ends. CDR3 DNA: TGTGCCAGCAGTGAATTGGGATACGAGCAGTACTTC. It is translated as CASSELGYEQYF.

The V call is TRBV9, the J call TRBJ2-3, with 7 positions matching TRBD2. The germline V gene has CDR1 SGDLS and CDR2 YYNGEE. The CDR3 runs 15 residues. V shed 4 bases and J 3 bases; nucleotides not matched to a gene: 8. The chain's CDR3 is CASSLRTGGTDTQYF. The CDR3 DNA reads TGTGCCAGCAGCTTACGAACGGGAGGAACAGATACGCAGTATTTT.

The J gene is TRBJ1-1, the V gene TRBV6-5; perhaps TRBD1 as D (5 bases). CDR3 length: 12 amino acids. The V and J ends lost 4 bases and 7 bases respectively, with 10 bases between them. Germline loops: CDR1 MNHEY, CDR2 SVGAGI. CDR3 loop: CASSWGPDEAFF. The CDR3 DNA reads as TGTGCCAGCAGTTGGGGACCAGATGAAGCTTTCTTT.

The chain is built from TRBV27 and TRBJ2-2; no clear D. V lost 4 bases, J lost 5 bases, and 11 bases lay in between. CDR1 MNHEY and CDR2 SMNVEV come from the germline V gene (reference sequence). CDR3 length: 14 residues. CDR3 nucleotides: TGTGCCAGCAGTTATGGGATGCAAACCGGGGAGCTGTTTTTT. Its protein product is CASSYGMQTGELFF.

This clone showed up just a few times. CDR3 nucleotides: TGTGCCAGCAGCCATTCACAGGACACCGGGGAGCTGTTTTTT. It codes for CASSHSQDTGELFF. The chain has TRBV4-2 and TRBJ2-2; TRBD1 might be the D (5 bases). From germline, CDR1 is LGHNA and CDR2 YNFKEQ. The CDR3 totals 14 residues. V was pared by 3 bases and J by 3 bases, with 8 bases between.

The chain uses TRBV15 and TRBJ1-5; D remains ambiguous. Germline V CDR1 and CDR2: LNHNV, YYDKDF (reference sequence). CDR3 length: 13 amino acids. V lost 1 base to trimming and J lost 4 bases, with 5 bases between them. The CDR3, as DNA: TGTGCCACCAGCAGAGCGAAAAATCAGCCCCAGCATTTT. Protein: CATSRAKNQPQHF.

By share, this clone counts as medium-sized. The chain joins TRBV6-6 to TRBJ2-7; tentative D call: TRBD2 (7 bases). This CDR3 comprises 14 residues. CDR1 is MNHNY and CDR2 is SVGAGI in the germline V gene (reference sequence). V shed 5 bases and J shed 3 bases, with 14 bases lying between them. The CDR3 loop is CASSLGGPNYEQYF. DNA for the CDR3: TGTGCCAGCAGTCTCGGGGGGCCTAACTACGAGCAGTACTTC.

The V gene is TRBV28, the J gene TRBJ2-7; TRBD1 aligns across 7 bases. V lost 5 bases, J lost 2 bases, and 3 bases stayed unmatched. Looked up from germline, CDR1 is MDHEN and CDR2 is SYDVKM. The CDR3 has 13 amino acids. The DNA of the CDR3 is TGTGCCAGCAGTCTGGACAGGACCTACGAGCAGTACTTC. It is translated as CASSLDRTYEQYF.

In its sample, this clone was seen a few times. The CDR3 sequence: CASSQDPIGSGNTIYF. In nucleotides, the CDR3 is TGCGCCAGCAGCCAAGATCCAATAGGGTCTGGAAACACCATATATTTT. V gene TRBV4-3 combines with J gene TRBJ1-3, with D unclear. The CDR3 loop spans 16 amino acids. Germline V gives CDR1 LGHNA, CDR2 YSLEER. Trimming left V 0 bases short and J 1 base short, with 10 bases between.

CDR3 sequence reads: CASSRQGAAWGYTF. DNA of the CDR3: TGTGCCAGCAGTAGACAGGGGGCAGCCTGGGGCTACACCTTC. The rearrangement joins TRBV5-4 to TRBJ1-2, with 10 nucleotides matching TRBD1. The CDR3 spans 14 residues. CDR1 is SGHNT and CDR2 is YYREEE in the germline V gene (reference sequence). V shed 5 bases and J 8 bases; nucleotides not matched to a gene: 9.

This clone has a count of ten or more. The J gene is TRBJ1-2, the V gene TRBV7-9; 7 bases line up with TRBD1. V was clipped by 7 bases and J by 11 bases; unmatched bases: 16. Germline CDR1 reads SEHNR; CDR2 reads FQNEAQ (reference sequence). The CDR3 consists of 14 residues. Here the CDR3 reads CASTDRGDSKEYTF. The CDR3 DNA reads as TGTGCCAGCACCGACCGGGGGGACAGTAAGGAGTACACCTTC.

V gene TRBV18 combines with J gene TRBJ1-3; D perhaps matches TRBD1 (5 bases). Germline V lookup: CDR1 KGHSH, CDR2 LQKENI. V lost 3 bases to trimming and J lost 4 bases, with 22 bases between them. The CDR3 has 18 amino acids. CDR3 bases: TGTGCCAGCTCACCCACCGGGGCAGTAACCCTCTCGGGAAACACCATATATTTT. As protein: CASSPTGAVTLSGNTIYF.